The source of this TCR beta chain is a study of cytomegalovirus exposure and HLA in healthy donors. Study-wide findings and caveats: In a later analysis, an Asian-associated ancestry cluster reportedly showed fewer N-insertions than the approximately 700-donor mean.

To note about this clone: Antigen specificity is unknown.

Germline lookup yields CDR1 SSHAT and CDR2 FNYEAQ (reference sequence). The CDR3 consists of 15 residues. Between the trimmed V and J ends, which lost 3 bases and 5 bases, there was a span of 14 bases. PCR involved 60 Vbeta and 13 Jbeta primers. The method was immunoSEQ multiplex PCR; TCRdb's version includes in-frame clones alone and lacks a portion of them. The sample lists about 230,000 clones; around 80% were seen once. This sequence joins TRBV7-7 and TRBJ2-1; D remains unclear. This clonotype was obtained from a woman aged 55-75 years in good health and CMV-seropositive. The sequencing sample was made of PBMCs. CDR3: CASSLADPSNNEQFF. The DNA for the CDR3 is TGTGCCAGCAGCTTGGCGGATCCCAGCAACAATGAGCAGTTCTTC.